This paragraph covers one T cell receptor beta chain sequence. This clone was detected a few times. Its binding antigen is unknown. No much larger clone is present one base from it, and per-base qualities are unavailable. The data stem from a study of T cell changes during pregnancy in multiple sclerosis (dated by TCRdb to about 2019). Regarding the study in general: The study examined how the T cell repertoire changed over the course of pregnancy in women with multiple sclerosis.

Library construction relied on the immunoSEQ multiplex PCR assay. TCRdb limited this immuneACCESS table to in-frame rearrangements with V and J called. A share of clones is missing; checked studies link under half to unresolved V genes, and the rest is unexplained. For this sample the table gives tens of thousands of clones, of which roughly 91% were detected only once. Of the sample, about 0.6% is held by the ten largest clones. CDR1 and CDR2, looked up from the germline V gene (reference sequence), are GTSNPN and SVGIG. Inclusive of the bounding cysteine and phenylalanine, the CDR3 is 13 residues long. The sequence is cut down to CDR3 DNA, 39 bases in frame from base 1. V is cut by 1 base and J by 7 bases, and the space between the germline ends is 14 bases.

In this chain, TRBV30 is recombined with TRBJ2-7, with the D gene uncertain. The source is a female donor with multiple sclerosis, enrolled in a pregnancy study. The starting material was CD4+ T cells from peripheral blood mononuclear cells, obtained in the first trimester of pregnancy. CDR3 region: CAWSATLVGEQYF. The DNA reads as follows: TGTGCCTGGAGTGCGACACTGGTTGGGGAGCAGTACTTC. Extended through the reference TRBV30 and TRBJ2-7 proteins, this CDR3 yields the full variable domain: SQTIHQWPATLVQPVGSPLSLECTVEGTSNPNLYWYRQAAGRGLQLLFYSVGIGQISSEVPQNLSASRPQDRQFILSSKKLLLSDSGFYLCAWSATLVGEQYFGPGTRLTVT.